These T cell receptor beta chains were read from a single sample in a study of molecular identifiers for immune sequencing clone quantification. TCRdb processed the PCR reads anew with MiXCR; each CDR3 protein has one entry. Of about 640,000 distinct CDR3 sequences listed, just under 20% are singletons. The sample comprised naive CD8+ T cells from blood, with Jurkat cell RNA spiked in. The receptors stem from a human donor in good health. Some libraries in this study had Jurkat cell RNA spiked in. Each CDR3 is given with its conserved first and last residue. Fields, in order: clone size, V gene, J gene, D gene, CDR3 DNA, CDR3 protein. D genes are given only for firm matches. Clone size is shown for a subset of rows, as once, few, many or a class of expanded clone.

clone_size: many
v_call: TRBV4-3
j_call: TRBJ1-1
d_call: .
cdr3_nt: TGCGCCAGCAGCCAAGGAGCCAGAAACACTGAAGCTTTCTTT
cdr3_aa: CASSQGARNTEAFF

clone_size: many
v_call: TRBV6-5
j_call: TRBJ2-5
d_call: TRBD2
cdr3_nt: TGTGCCAGCAGCCAAACTAGCGGGAGCCCAGAGACCCAGTACTTC
cdr3_aa: CASSQTSGSPETQYF

clone_size: many
v_call: TRBV19
j_call: TRBJ2-3
d_call: TRBD2
cdr3_nt: TGTGCCAGTAGTATCGCGACTAGCGCGAGCACAGATACGCAGTATTTT
cdr3_aa: CASSIATSASTDTQYF

clone_size: .
v_call: TRBV6-2/TRBV6-3
j_call: TRBJ1-4
d_call: .
cdr3_nt: TGTGCCAGCAGTTACCCCGGGATTACTAATGAAAAACTGTTTTTT
cdr3_aa: CASSYPGITNEKLFF

clone_size: many
v_call: TRBV5-6
j_call: TRBJ2-7
d_call: .
cdr3_nt: TGTGCCAGCAGCTTGGGATCGGCAGGATACGAGCAGTACTTC
cdr3_aa: CASSLGSAGYEQYF

clone_size: many
v_call: TRBV7-3
j_call: TRBJ2-6
d_call: TRBD1
cdr3_nt: TGTGCCAGCAGCTTGGGACAGGGCCCCCTGGTCTCTGGGGCCAACGTCCTGACTTTC
cdr3_aa: CASSLGQGPLVSGANVLTF

clone_size: many
v_call: TRBV5-4
j_call: TRBJ2-2
d_call: .
cdr3_nt: TGTGCCAGCAGCCTTCTCTCCGGGGAGCTGTTTTTT
cdr3_aa: CASSLLSGELFF

clone_size: few
v_call: TRBV6-5
j_call: TRBJ2-5
d_call: TRBD2
cdr3_nt: TGTGCCAGCAGTTACTCCCCCCGGGCGGGAGATGTTTTAGGAGAGACCCAGTACTTC
cdr3_aa: CASSYSPRAGDVLGETQYF

clone_size: many
v_call: TRBV6-2/TRBV6-3
j_call: TRBJ1-1
d_call: .
cdr3_nt: TGTGCCAGCAGCCCCGGACTGGGGCCTGAAGCTTTCTTT
cdr3_aa: CASSPGLGPEAFF

clone_size: few
v_call: TRBV6-5
j_call: TRBJ2-1
d_call: .
cdr3_nt: TGTGCCAGCAGTTACTCGAGTTCTGGGGAGCAGTTCTTC
cdr3_aa: CASSYSSSGEQFF

clone_size: many
v_call: TRBV4-3
j_call: TRBJ1-1
d_call: .
cdr3_nt: TGCGCCAGCAGCCAAGATTCCCGGCCCTCGGGAACTGAAGCTTTCTTT
cdr3_aa: CASSQDSRPSGTEAFF

clone_size: few
v_call: TRBV9
j_call: TRBJ2-5
d_call: .
cdr3_nt: TGTGCCAGCAGCGGGCTGGACAGTCCACAAGAGACCCAGTACTTC
cdr3_aa: CASSGLDSPQETQYF

clone_size: .
v_call: TRBV27
j_call: TRBJ2-2
d_call: .
cdr3_nt: TGTGCCAGCAGTTTATCGGGGAGGAGGCTGTTTTTT
cdr3_aa: CASSLSGRRLFF

clone_size: many
v_call: TRBV9
j_call: TRBJ1-1
d_call: .
cdr3_nt: TGTGCCAGCAGCGTAGGTGGGAGCGGGACTGAAGCTTTCTTT
cdr3_aa: CASSVGGSGTEAFF

clone_size: .
v_call: TRBV5-6
j_call: TRBJ2-7
d_call: .
cdr3_nt: TGTGCCGGCAGCTTGGGACTGGGATCCTACGAGCAGTACTTC
cdr3_aa: CAGSLGLGSYEQYF

clone_size: many
v_call: TRBV7-6
j_call: TRBJ2-7
d_call: TRBD2
cdr3_nt: TGTGCCAGCAGCCTATATACGGCGGGAGGGGCTGCCTACGAGCAGTACTTC
cdr3_aa: CASSLYTAGGAAYEQYF